The 18 T cell receptor beta chains below were found in one sample sequenced in a study of blood T cell repertoires in COVID-19. This table comes from immunoSEQ multiplex PCR, and its TCRdb copy is limited to in-frame clones, with some not included. The table has roughly 150,000 clones, about 88% seen once; the top ten hold more than 5%. The sequencing sample was made of peripheral blood. The receptors originated from a human donor in a cohort sampled during active COVID-19.

This chain links TRBV11-1 with TRBJ2-5, with a weak D call TRBD1 (5 bases). This CDR3 is 14 amino acids long. Trimming shortened V by 6 bases and J by 2 bases, and 13 bases separated the two germline ends. The germline V gene has CDR1 SGHAT and CDR2 FQDESV (reference sequence). CDR3 sequence reads: CASSRTGYQETQYF. Written as DNA, the CDR3 is TGTGCCAGCAGTCGTACAGGTTATCAAGAGACCCAGTACTTC.

This chain links TRBV27 with TRBJ2-3; TRBD2 agrees at 7 bases. CDR3 size: 16 residues. V dropped 8 bases and J dropped 3; count of bases not matched to a gene: 14. Looked up from germline, CDR1 is MNHEY and CDR2 is SMNVEV (reference sequence). The DNA for the CDR3 is TGTGCCAGCGGGGGGGACGGGAGAGGTGGGACAGATACGCAGTATTTT. Protein product: CASGGDGRGGTDTQYF.

This chain joins TRBV29-1 and TRBJ1-2; D remains unclear. Germline V gene data show CDR1 as SQVTM and CDR2 as ANQGSEA. The CDR3 totals 13 residues. Trimming pared 2 bases from V and 3 bases from J, leaving 10 bases between. The CDR3 nucleotides are TGCAGCGTTGAATCATTGAGCGACTATGGCTACACCTTC. As protein: CSVESLSDYGYTF.

V gene TRBV29-1 combines with J gene TRBJ2-5; 8 bases match TRBD1. This CDR3 region has 14 residues. Losses at the gene ends were 4 bases for V and 3 bases for J; bases not matched to a gene: 7. Germline CDR1 and CDR2: SQVTM and ANQGSEA. CDR3 sequence (DNA): TGCAGCGTTGGGGGTCGGACAGGGAAAGAGACCCAGTACTTC. Encoded protein: CSVGGRTGKETQYF. The variable domain in full, with the rest retrieved from reference TRBV29-1 and TRBJ2-5, is SAVISQKPSRDICQRGTSLTIQCQVDSQVTMMFWYRQQPGQSLTLIATANQGSEATYESGFVIDKFPISRPNLTFSTLTVSNMSPEDSSIYLCSVGGRTGKETQYFGPGTRLLVL.

The J gene is TRBJ2-7, the V gene TRBV6-5, with no clear D. The CDR3 has 11 amino acids. The V gene lost 6 bases and the J gene lost 0 bases, with 3 bases spanning the gap. The germline V gene has CDR1 MNHEY and CDR2 SVGAGI. CDR3 DNA sequence: TGTGCCAGCAGGAGCTCCTACGAGCAGTACTTC. Its translation is CASRSSYEQYF.

This chain uses TRBV28 with TRBJ2-7, with D possibly being TRBD1 (6 bases). From germline, CDR1 is MDHEN and CDR2 SYDVKM. V gave up 6 bases and J gave up 3 bases, with 12 bases separating them. There are 13 residues in the CDR3. CDR3 sequence: CASSPDSNYEQYF. For the CDR3, the DNA is TGTGCCAGCAGCCCGGACAGCAACTACGAGCAGTACTTC.

The rearrangement joins TRBV5-1 to TRBJ2-5, with TRBD2 matching over 14 bases. Germline V gene lookup returns CDR1 SGHRS and CDR2 YFSETQ. Losses at the gene ends were 4 bases for V and 4 bases for J; bases not matched to a gene: 9. This CDR3 has 17 residues. CDR3 amino acids: CASSTSGLAGGGETQYF. Written as DNA, the CDR3 is TGCGCCAGCAGCACCTCTGGACTAGCGGGGGGAGGAGAGACCCAGTACTTC.

The chain employs TRBV7-9 and TRBJ2-2, with 10 bases matching TRBD2. CDR3 length equals 17 residues. Germline V lookup: CDR1 SEHNR, CDR2 FQNEAQ (reference sequence). V gave up 8 bases and J gave up 6 bases; unmatched junction bases: 15. CDR3 region: CASDPGLAGVGAGELFF. CDR3 sequence (DNA): TGTGCCAGCGACCCGGGTCTAGCGGGAGTAGGAGCCGGGGAGCTGTTTTTT.

The chain couples TRBV12-5 to TRBJ1-1, with D possibly TRBD1 on 5 matching bases. V was clipped by 7 bases and J by 3 bases, with 15 bases between them. This CDR3 contains 14 residues. The germline V gene encodes CDR1 LGHNT and CDR2 FRNRAP. CDR3 nucleotide sequence: TGTGCTAGTGTCCTCAGGGTTAAGGACACTGAAGCTTTCTTT. Translation: CASVLRVKDTEAFF. The variable domain in full, completed from reference TRBV12-5 and TRBJ1-1, reads DARVTQTPRHKVTEMGQEVTMRCQPILGHNTVFWYRQTMMQGLELLAYFRNRAPLDDSGMPKDRFSAEMPDATLATLKIQPSEPRDSAVYFCASVLRVKDTEAFFGQGTRLTVV.

This clone was seen once. V gene TRBV12-3 or TRBV12-4 combines with J gene TRBJ2-5; maybe TRBD2 (6 bases). V was cut by 6 bases and J by 1 base, with 9 bases left in between. This CDR3 is 13 amino acids long. CDR3 amino acids: CASSRDFQETQYF. CDR3 DNA: TGTGCCAGCAGCAGGGACTTCCAAGAGACCCAGTACTTC.

The chain uses TRBV11-2 and TRBJ2-7, with D perhaps TRBD2 (5 bases). Germline lookup yields CDR1 SGHAT and CDR2 FQNNGV. CDR3 size: 15 residues. The V end lost 5 bases, the J end lost 3 bases, and 17 bases lay between the germline ends. The CDR3 nucleotides read TGTGCCAGCAGCACCGACTACAATGGGAACTACGAGCAGTACTTC. This codes for CASSTDYNGNYEQYF.

This chain joins TRBV2 and TRBJ2-7, with 10 positions matching TRBD1. The CDR3 has 17 residues. V shed 6 bases and J 5 bases; nucleotides not matched to a gene: 16. Germline V gene sequence: CDR1 SNHLY, CDR2 FYNNEI. CDR3 sequence (DNA): TGTGCCAGCAGGAATTGGTATCGGGGACAGGGGTTCAACGAGCAGTACTTC. It yields the protein CASRNWYRGQGFNEQYF.

This rearrangement joins TRBV10-1 to TRBJ1-6; D remains unclear. Trimming took 0 bases from V and 8 from J, leaving 35 bases between them. Germline CDR1 is WNHNN and CDR2 is SYGVQD (reference sequence). The CDR3 totals 23 residues. CDR3 region: CASSESMQTESPGPPLLDSPLHF. For the CDR3, the DNA is TGCGCCAGCAGTGAGTCGATGCAAACTGAGTCTCCTGGGCCCCCCTTGTTGGATTCACCCCTCCACTTT.

This clone was found once. This chain connects TRBV5-5 to TRBJ2-7; 15 bases are shared with TRBD2. Per germline, CDR1 SGHKS and CDR2 YYEKEE (reference sequence). The V segment lost 4 bases and the J segment 5 bases; nucleotides outside the gene matches: 4. This CDR3 is built from 15 residues. The CDR3 region has the DNA TGTGCCAGCAGCGTTGGGACTAGCGGGAGGAACGAGCAGTACTTC. Translated, it gives CASSVGTSGRNEQYF.

The chain joins TRBV12-5 to TRBJ2-1; D is possibly TRBD1 (6 bases). This CDR3 contains 14 residues. Germline V lookup: CDR1 LGHNT, CDR2 FRNRAP. Trimming pared 7 bases from V and 6 bases from J, leaving 16 bases between. CDR3 amino acids: CASVPEWDINEQFF. CDR3 sequence (DNA): TGTGCTAGTGTTCCTGAATGGGACATCAATGAGCAGTTCTTC.

CDR3 sequence reads: CASSIAGRTGELFF. The DNA of the CDR3 is TGTGCCAGTAGTATTGCAGGGCGCACCGGGGAGCTGTTTTTT. V is TRBV19 and J is TRBJ2-2, with a tentative D call TRBD1 (5 bases). The ends were cut back, 3 bases at V and 4 bases at J, with 9 bases in the middle. CDR3 length: 14 residues. CDR1 and CDR2 (germline): LNHDA, SQIVND (reference sequence).

The chain joins TRBV7-9 to TRBJ2-5, with TRBD2 matching over 13 bases. There are 16 residues in the CDR3. Trimming removed 2 bases from V and 8 bases from J; junction bases left unmatched: 8. Germline V gene sequence: CDR1 SEHNR, CDR2 FQNEAQ (reference sequence). CDR3: CASSLRGLAGVETQYF. The CDR3 DNA is TGTGCCAGCAGCTTAAGAGGACTAGCGGGAGTTGAAACCCAGTACTTC.

The J gene is TRBJ1-6, the V gene TRBV7-2; possibly TRBD1 for D (6 bases). Germline V gene sequence: CDR1 SGHTA, CDR2 FQGNSA. The CDR3 totals 14 residues. The V and J ends lost 6 bases and 7 bases respectively, with 13 bases between them. As DNA, the CDR3 is TGTGCCAGCAGACTGGACAGTACCAATTCACCCCTCCACTTT. It codes for CASRLDSTNSPLHF.